This T cell receptor (beta chain) was captured in a study of T cell responses to AZD1222 COVID-19 vaccine. To note about this clone: Its antigen is unknown.

TCRdb's table, derived via immunoSEQ multiplex PCR, lists solely in-frame clones and lacks some. The sample contains more than 85,000 clones, 80% to 90% of which appear only once. V was clipped by 0 bases and J by 6 bases, with 12 bases between them. CDR3 size: 14 residues. The germline CDR1 and CDR2 sequences are SGHRS and YFSETQ. Study results and limitations: Spike-specific TCRs gained breadth and depth after people received two AZD1222 doses. Repertoire samples came only from after the peak T cell response. Within unmutated variant regions lay the reported targets of nearly half of spike-specific TCRs. Across the whole spike, CD4 TCRs peaked at regions 160-218 and 743-854.

The specimen comprised peripheral blood, sampled 28 days after the second AZD1222 dose. V usage is TRBV5-1 and J usage is TRBJ1-2; perhaps TRBD1 as D (5 bases). The receptor comes from an adult who received the AZD1222 COVID-19 vaccine. In DNA, the CDR3 is TGCGCCAGCAGCTTGGGACAGATCAGTGATGGCTACACCTTC. Amino acids: CASSLGQISDGYTF.